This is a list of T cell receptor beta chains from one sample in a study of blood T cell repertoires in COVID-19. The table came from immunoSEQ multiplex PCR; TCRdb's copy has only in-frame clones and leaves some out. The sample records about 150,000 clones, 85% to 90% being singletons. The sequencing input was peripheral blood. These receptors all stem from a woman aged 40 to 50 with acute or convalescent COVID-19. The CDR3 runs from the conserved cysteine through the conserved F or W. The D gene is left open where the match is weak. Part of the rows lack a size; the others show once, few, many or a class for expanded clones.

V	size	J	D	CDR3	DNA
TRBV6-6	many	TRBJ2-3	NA	CASSYPADTQYF	TGTGCCAGCAGTTACCCCGCGGATACGCAGTATTTT
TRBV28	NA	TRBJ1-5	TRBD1	CASSSGQGNQPQHF	TGTGCCAGCAGTTCCGGACAGGGCAATCAGCCCCAGCATTTT
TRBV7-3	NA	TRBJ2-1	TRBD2	CASSTSGEPYNEQFF	TGTGCCAGCAGTACGAGCGGGGAGCCTTACAATGAGCAGTTCTTC
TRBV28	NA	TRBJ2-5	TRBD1	CASSSTGAGQETQYF	TGTGCCAGCAGTTCCACAGGGGCGGGCCAAGAGACCCAGTACTTC
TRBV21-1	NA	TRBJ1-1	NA	CASSKRDRGNTEAFF	TGTGCCAGCAGCAAGCGGGACAGGGGGAACACTGAAGCTTTCTTT
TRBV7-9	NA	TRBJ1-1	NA	CASSLAQGIAEAFF	TGTGCCAGCAGCTTAGCACAGGGAATCGCTGAAGCTTTCTTT
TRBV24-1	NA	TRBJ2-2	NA	CATSEQGPGHTGELFF	TGTGCCACCAGTGAACAGGGACCCGGACACACCGGGGAGCTGTTTTTT
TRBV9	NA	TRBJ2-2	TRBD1	CASSGGQGRSGELFF	TGTGCCAGCAGCGGGGGACAGGGAAGATCCGGGGAGCTGTTTTTT
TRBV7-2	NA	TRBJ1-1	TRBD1	CASSLDFRTGKGSPEAFF	TGTGCCAGCAGCTTAGATTTTAGGACAGGGAAAGGAAGTCCTGAAGCTTTCTTT
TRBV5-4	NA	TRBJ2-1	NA	CASSFHREHNEQFF	TGTGCCAGCAGCTTTCACCGAGAACACAATGAGCAGTTCTTC
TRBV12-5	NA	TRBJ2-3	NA	CASGFRSDTQYF	TGTGCTAGTGGTTTTAGATCAGATACGCAGTATTTT
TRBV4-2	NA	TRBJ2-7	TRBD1	CASSQGQGAYEQYF	TGTGCCAGCAGCCAAGGTCAGGGGGCTTACGAGCAGTACTTC
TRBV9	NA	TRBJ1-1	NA	CASSEGVGAGRDEAFF	TGTGCCAGCAGCGAGGGGGTTGGGGCCGGCCGAGATGAAGCTTTCTTT
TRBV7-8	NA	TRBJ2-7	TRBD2	CASSSAGGGFYEQYF	TGTGCCAGCAGCTCCGCGGGGGGCGGGTTTTACGAGCAGTACTTC
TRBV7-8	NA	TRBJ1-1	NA	CASSLAQTRNTEAFF	TGTGCCAGCAGCTTAGCCCAGACAAGGAACACTGAAGCTTTCTTT
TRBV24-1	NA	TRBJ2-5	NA	CATSEWGGETQYF	TGTGCCACCAGTGAATGGGGGGGCGAGACCCAGTACTTC
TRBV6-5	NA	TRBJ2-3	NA	CASSSGTSTDTQYF	TGTGCCAGCAGTTCGGGGACTAGCACAGATACGCAGTATTTT
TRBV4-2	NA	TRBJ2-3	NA	CASSQPYSDTQYF	TGTGCCAGCAGCCAACCTTATTCAGATACGCAGTATTTT
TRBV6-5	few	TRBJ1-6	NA	CASSYSIQVNSPLHF	TGTGCCAGCAGTTACTCGATACAGGTTAATTCACCCCTCCACTTT
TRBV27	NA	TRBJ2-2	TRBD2	CASSSGTSPTGELFF	TGTGCCAGCAGTTCCGGGACTAGCCCCACCGGGGAGCTGTTTTTT
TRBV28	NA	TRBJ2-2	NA	CASSLLPGELFF	TGTGCCAGCAGCCTCCTCCCCGGGGAGCTGTTTTTT
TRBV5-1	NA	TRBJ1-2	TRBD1	CASSYRGASERAYGYTF	TGCGCCAGCAGCTACAGGGGCGCTTCAGAGCGGGCCTATGGCTACACCTTC
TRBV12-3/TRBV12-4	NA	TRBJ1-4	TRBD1	CASAGTVTEKLFF	TGTGCCAGCGCCGGGACAGTAACTGAAAAACTGTTTTTT
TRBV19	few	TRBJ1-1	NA	CATRVNTEAFF	TGTGCCACCAGGGTGAACACTGAAGCTTTCTTT
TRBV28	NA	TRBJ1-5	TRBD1	CASSFISGQGLNQPQHF	TGTGCCAGCAGTTTTATCTCCGGACAGGGGCTGAATCAGCCCCAGCATTTT
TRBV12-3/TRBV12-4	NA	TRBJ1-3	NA	CASSLSTGNTIYF	TGTGCCAGCAGTTTATCCACTGGAAACACCATATATTTT
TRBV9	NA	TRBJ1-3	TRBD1	CASSVATSLTGKGTTIYF	TGTGCCAGCAGCGTAGCTACTTCCCTGACAGGGAAAGGAACCACCATATATTTT
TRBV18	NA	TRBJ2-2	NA	CASSPTFPGTGELFF	TGTGCCAGCTCACCTACATTCCCGGGGACCGGGGAGCTGTTTTTT
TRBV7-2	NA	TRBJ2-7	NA	CASSNYASEQYF	TGTGCCAGCAGCAACTACGCGTCGGAGCAGTACTTC
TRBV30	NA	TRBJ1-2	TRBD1	CAWKTWDSYGYTF	TGTGCCTGGAAAACCTGGGACAGCTATGGCTACACCTTC
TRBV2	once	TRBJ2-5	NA	CASSQTRGETQYF	TGTGCCAGCAGTCAAACTAGAGGAGAGACCCAGTACTTC
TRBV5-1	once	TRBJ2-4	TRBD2	CASSQQGLGVKNIQYF	TGCGCCAGCAGCCAGCAGGGACTAGGTGTCAAAAACATTCAGTACTTC
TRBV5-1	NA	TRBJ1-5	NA	CASSLGQAGQPQHF	TGCGCCAGCAGCTTGGGACAGGCAGGGCAGCCCCAGCATTTT
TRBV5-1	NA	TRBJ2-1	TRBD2	CASSIPTSGVYNEQFF	TGCGCCAGCAGCATACCGACTAGCGGGGTCTACAATGAGCAGTTCTTC
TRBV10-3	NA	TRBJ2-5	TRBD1	CAIRRQGGLGETQYF	TGTGCCATCAGACGACAGGGGGGTCTAGGGGAGACCCAGTACTTC
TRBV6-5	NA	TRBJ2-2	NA	CASSPQRKLFF	TGTGCCAGCAGCCCCCAGAGGAAATTGTTTTTT
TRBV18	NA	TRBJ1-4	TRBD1	CASSPSGTGGEKLFF	TGTGCCAGCTCACCTTCGGGGACAGGGGGCGAAAAACTGTTTTTT
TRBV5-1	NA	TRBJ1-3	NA	CASSLPNPGPVNTIYF	TGCGCCAGCAGCTTGCCCAACCCAGGTCCCGTAAACACCATATATTTT
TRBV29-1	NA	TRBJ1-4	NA	CSVGFVGEKLFF	TGCAGCGTCGGGTTTGTCGGGGAAAAACTGTTTTTT
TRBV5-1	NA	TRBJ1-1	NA	CASSWQGPFTEAFF	TGCGCCAGCAGCTGGCAGGGCCCCTTTACTGAAGCTTTCTTT
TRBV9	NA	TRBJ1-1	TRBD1	CASSAQGQDTEAFF	TGTGCCAGCAGCGCACAGGGACAGGACACTGAAGCTTTCTTT
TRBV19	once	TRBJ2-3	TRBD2	CASSTSTRLAIFTDTQYF	TGTGCCAGTAGTACCTCAACTCGACTAGCGATTTTCACAGATACGCAGTATTTT
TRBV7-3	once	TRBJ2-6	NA	CASSPHSGANVLTF	TGTGCCAGCAGCCCCCATTCTGGGGCCAACGTCCTGACTTTC
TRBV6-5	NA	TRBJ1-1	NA	CASSTVSGLGSEAFF	TGTGCCAGCAGCACGGTTTCGGGTCTCGGCTCTGAAGCTTTCTTT
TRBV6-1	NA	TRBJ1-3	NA	CASSDGTGGNTIYF	TGTGCCAGCAGTGACGGCACGGGTGGAAACACCATATATTTT
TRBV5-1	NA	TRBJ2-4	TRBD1	CASSSTGSAKNIQYF	TGCGCCAGCAGCTCGACAGGGTCCGCCAAAAACATTCAGTACTTC
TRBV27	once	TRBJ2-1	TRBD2	CASSTPSGRDMNEQFF	TGTGCCAGCAGTACCCCTAGCGGGAGGGATATGAATGAGCAGTTCTTC
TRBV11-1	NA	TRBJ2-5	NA	CASSLQGRTQYF	TGTGCCAGCAGCTTACAGGGGCGGACCCAGTACTTC
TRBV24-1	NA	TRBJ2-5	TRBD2	CATSDRTSMETQYF	TGTGCCACCAGTGATCGGACTAGTATGGAGACCCAGTACTTC
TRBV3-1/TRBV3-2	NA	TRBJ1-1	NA	CASSLRDTKNTEAFF	TGTGCCAGCAGCCTCCGGGACACAAAGAACACTGAAGCTTTCTTT
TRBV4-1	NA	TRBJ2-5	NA	CASSRLVVREETQYF	TGCGCCAGCAGCCGCCTGGTGGTCAGGGAAGAGACCCAGTACTTC
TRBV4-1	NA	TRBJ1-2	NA	CASSQADTAGRGYTF	TGCGCCAGCAGCCAAGCCGACACCGCCGGTAGGGGCTACACCTTC
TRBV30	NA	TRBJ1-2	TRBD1	CAWGDSFYGYTF	TGTGCCTGGGGGGACAGTTTCTATGGCTACACCTTC
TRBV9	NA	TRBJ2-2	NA	CASSPRLQNTGELFF	TGTGCCAGCAGCCCCAGACTCCAAAACACCGGGGAGCTGTTTTTT